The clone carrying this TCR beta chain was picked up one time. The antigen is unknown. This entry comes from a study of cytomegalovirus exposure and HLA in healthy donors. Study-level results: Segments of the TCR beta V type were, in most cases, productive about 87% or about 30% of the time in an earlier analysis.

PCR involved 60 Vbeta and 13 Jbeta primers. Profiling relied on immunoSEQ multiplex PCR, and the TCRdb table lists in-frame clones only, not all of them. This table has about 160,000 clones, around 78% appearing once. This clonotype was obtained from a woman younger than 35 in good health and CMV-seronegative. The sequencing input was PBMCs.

The CDR3 nucleotides read TGCGCCAGCGGCTTGGAGAGATCCTACAATGAGCAGTTCTTC. Protein sequence: CASGLERSYNEQFF. The chain is built from TRBV4-3 and TRBJ2-1; D is undetermined. The CDR3 is 14 residues long. Per the germline V gene, CDR1 is LGHNA and CDR2 is YSLEER. Trimming removed 8 bases at V and 1 base at J, with 12 bases between.